The 16 T cell receptor beta chains in this list originate from one sample, sequenced in a study of cytomegalovirus exposure and HLA in healthy donors. Primers for the PCR totalled 60 Vbeta and 13 Jbeta. TCRdb's copy holds only in-frame clones and misses some; the assay was immunoSEQ multiplex PCR. Of roughly 120,000 clones listed, roughly 9.9% are singletons. Input material: PBMCs. Source of these receptors: a man aged 30 to 39 in good health and CMV-seronegative.

The V call is TRBV11-2, the J call TRBJ2-3, with a possible D match to TRBD2 (6 bases). Germline-derived CDR1 and CDR2 are SGHAT and FQNNGV. The V gene lost 1 base and the J gene lost 5 bases, with 10 bases spanning the gap. CDR3 length: 14 residues. The CDR3 bases are TGTGCCAGCAGCTTAGGGAGGGACGGAGATACGCAGTATTTT. Translation gives CASSLGRDGDTQYF.

This clone was recorded a few times. V is TRBV6-6 and J is TRBJ1-1; D is ambiguous. Per germline, CDR1 MNHNY and CDR2 SVGAGI (reference sequence). V lost 7 bases and J 1 base, leaving 16 bases between the germline ends. This CDR3 has 15 residues. CDR3 residues: CASNPAKDWNTEAFF. The CDR3 bases are TGTGCCAGCAATCCCGCGAAGGACTGGAACACTGAAGCTTTCTTT.

This clone occurred a few times. The V gene is TRBV7-9, the J gene TRBJ2-1, with D perhaps matching TRBD2 (6 bases). The CDR3 is made up of 14 amino acids. Germline CDR1 is SEHNR and CDR2 is FQNEAQ (reference sequence). V was clipped by 5 bases and J by 7 bases, with 15 bases between them. The CDR3 spells CASSPLGLRNEQFF. Here the CDR3 DNA reads TGTGCCAGCAGCCCCCTGGGACTTAGGAATGAGCAGTTCTTC.

The chain links TRBV19 to TRBJ1-3; D remains ambiguous. V was pared by 6 bases and J by 6 bases, with 15 bases between. The CDR3 is 14 amino acids. Germline V CDR1 and CDR2: LNHDA, SQIVND (reference sequence). CDR3 DNA sequence: TGTGCCAGTAGCCCCTCGAGGGTCGAAAACACCATATATTTT. It is translated as CASSPSRVENTIYF.

The chain couples TRBV7-9 to TRBJ1-1; D gene uncertain. CDR1 and CDR2 (germline): SEHNR, FQNEAQ (reference sequence). The CDR3 loop spans 13 amino acids. Trimming stripped 5 bases from V and 3 bases from J, with 10 bases between. The CDR3, as DNA: TGTGCCAGCAGCCTATTTGCGGACACTGAAGCTTTCTTT. Protein sequence: CASSLFADTEAFF.

DNA for the CDR3: TGTGCCAGCAGTAGGACAGGGGTTTTGGAGGCTTTCTTT. This translates into CASSRTGVLEAFF. V is TRBV6-5 and J is TRBJ1-1; TRBD1 agrees at 9 bases. The germline V gene has CDR1 MNHEY and CDR2 SVGAGI. The CDR3 totals 13 residues. After removal of 5 bases from V and 11 bases from J, the junction contained 9 bases not matched to a gene.

This clone showed up just a few times. This rearrangement joins TRBV6-5 to TRBJ1-6, with unresolved D. Germline assignment: CDR1 MNHEY and CDR2 SVGAGI. The CDR3 is 16 amino acids. Between the trimmed V and J ends, which lost 3 bases and 0 bases, there was a span of 9 bases. The CDR3 bases are TGTGCCAGCAGTTATGAAGGGAGCTCCTATAATTCACCCCTCCACTTT. Amino acid sequence: CASSYEGSSYNSPLHF.

V usage is TRBV18 and J usage is TRBJ1-5; 10 bases fit TRBD1. The germline CDR1 and CDR2 sequences are KGHSH and LQKENI. Losses at the gene ends were 3 bases for V and 7 bases for J; bases not matched to a gene: 6. This CDR3 comprises 15 residues. CDR3 loop: CASSPLGQGQQPQHF. CDR3 in DNA: TGTGCCAGCTCACCCTTGGGACAGGGGCAACAGCCCCAGCATTTT.

In this sample, this clone turned up a few times. This chain joins TRBV6-1 and TRBJ1-6, with D uncertain. Germline-derived CDR1 and CDR2 are MNHNS and SASEGT. The CDR3 has 15 amino acids. Trimming removed 7 bases from V and 3 bases from J, with 13 bases in between. CDR3 region: CASKLVRDYNSPLHF. The CDR3 DNA is TGTGCCAGCAAGTTAGTACGGGACTATAATTCACCCCTCCACTTT.

This clone was counted between two and nine times. The rearrangement uses TRBV27 and TRBJ1-3; a weak D match, TRBD1 (6 bases). V was cut by 4 bases and J by 7 bases, with 14 bases left in between. The germline V gene has CDR1 MNHEY and CDR2 SMNVEV (reference sequence). The CDR3 runs to 14 residues. CDR3 DNA sequence: TGTGCCAGCAGTTCTTACCTTGGGGGCAACACCATATATTTT. Its translation is CASSSYLGGNTIYF.

V is TRBV4-3 and J is TRBJ1-1; the D gene is possibly TRBD1 (5 bases). V was trimmed by 1 base and J by 4 bases, leaving 13 bases between them. The germline V gene has CDR1 LGHNA and CDR2 YSLEER. The CDR3 sequence is 15 residues long. The CDR3 DNA reads as TGCGCCAGCAGCCAAGCCGGCGGGGGAGGCACTGAAGCTTTCTTT. This encodes CASSQAGGGGTEAFF.

This clone occurred a few times. The CDR3 sequence: CASTGGPWETQYF. The CDR3 nucleotides are TGTGCCAGCACGGGAGGGCCTTGGGAGACCCAGTACTTC. The chain joins TRBV7-9 to TRBJ2-5, with 8 bases fitting TRBD2. The V gene end was trimmed by 7 bases and the J gene end by 5 bases; junction bases not matched to a gene: 6. This CDR3 has 13 amino acids. Germline CDR1 SEHNR, CDR2 FQNEAQ (reference sequence). The whole variable domain, filled in from reference TRBV7-9 and TRBJ2-5, reads DTGVSQNPRHKITKRGQNVTFRCDPISEHNRLYWYRQTLGQGPEFLTYFQNEAQLEKSRLLSDRFSAERPKGSFSTLEIQRTEQGDSAMYLCASTGGPWETQYFGPGTRLLVL.

A few counts support this clone. V is TRBV2 and J is TRBJ2-3, with D possibly being TRBD1 (6 bases). In germline, CDR1 is SNHLY, CDR2 FYNNEI. This CDR3 contains 14 residues. The V end was cut by 7 bases, the J end by 1 base, with 12 bases between. The CDR3 region is CASTFRQGTDTQYF. The CDR3 bases are TGTGCCAGCACCTTTAGACAGGGCACAGATACGCAGTATTTT.

The rearrangement uses TRBV18 and TRBJ2-1; 9 bases are a match to TRBD1. The CDR3 totals 16 residues. Germline trimming cut 5 bases from V and 1 base from J; bases unmatched to any gene: 6. Germline V gene sequence: CDR1 KGHSH, CDR2 LQKENI. Written as DNA, the CDR3 is TGTGCCAGCTCAACCGGGACAGGGATATCCTACAATGAGCAGTTCTTC. This encodes CASSTGTGISYNEQFF.

The table lists this clone with a few counts. This chain connects TRBV30 to TRBJ2-7; 15 nucleotides align to TRBD2. CDR1 and CDR2 from the germline V gene are GTSNPN and SVGIG (reference sequence). The CDR3 runs to 14 residues. J gave up 9 bases and V 0 bases, and 3 bases lay outside the gene matches. The CDR3 DNA is TGTGCCTGGAGTGTGGGGACTAGCGGGAGGCCGCAGTACTTC. Translating gives CAWSVGTSGRPQYF.

The V gene is TRBV21-1, the J gene TRBJ2-7; TRBD2, the D gene given by the table, was not confirmed from the DNA. TRBV21-1 is a known pseudogene. This CDR3 region has 17 residues. The CDR3 DNA is TGTGCCAGCAGCAGCCCAACTAGCGGGGGCCTTTCCTACGAGCAGTACTTC. The encoded protein is CASSSPTSGGLSYEQYF.